This is a list of T cell receptor beta chains from one sample in a study of patients and donors after allogeneic stem cell transplantation. MiXCR, run by TCRdb on the RT-PCR reads, gives a single entry per CDR3 protein. The sample has about 160,000 distinct CDR3 sequences, about 24% seen once. The sequenced sample consisted of blood, either unsorted or a sorted T cell fraction (not recorded which). Every receptor here comes from a human donor who was either an allogeneic HSCT recipient or a stem cell or donor lymphocyte infusion donor (not recorded which). It is not recorded whose cells these are; they may come from a transplant donor. Both conserved end residues are part of each CDR3. Fields, in order: CDR3 length, V gene, clone size, D gene, J gene, CDR3 protein, CDR3 DNA. D genes are given only for firm matches. Some rows have no size entry. The others give once, few or many, or a class for an expanded clone.

15	TRBV19	NA	NA	TRBJ1-5	CASSIDNSDGQPQHF	TGTGCCAGTAGTATCGACAACTCGGACGGGCAGCCCCAGCATTTT
13	TRBV4-1	NA	NA	TRBJ2-5	CASSSLPVETQYF	TGCGCCAGCAGTTCATTACCGGTGGAGACCCAGTACTTC
12	TRBV24-1	NA	NA	TRBJ1-1	CATSDLGTEAFF	TGTGCCACCAGTGACTTGGGAACTGAAGCTTTCTTT
14	TRBV7-9	NA	TRBD1	TRBJ1-5	CASSLGQGDQPQHF	TGTGCCAGCAGCTTGGGACAGGGAGATCAGCCCCAGCATTTT
14	TRBV4-1	few	NA	TRBJ1-1	CASSQEWGGTEAFF	TGCGCCAGCAGCCAAGAGTGGGGAGGAACTGAAGCTTTCTTT
16	TRBV7-2	NA	TRBD2	TRBJ2-2	CASSIRAGANTGELFF	TGTGCCAGCAGCATTAGAGCGGGGGCGAACACCGGGGAGCTGTTTTTT
13	TRBV30	NA	TRBD1	TRBJ1-1	CAWGQGLGTEAFF	TGTGCCTGGGGACAGGGGTTAGGCACTGAAGCTTTCTTT
16	TRBV10-3	NA	NA	TRBJ2-7	CAISYNPVSTHYEQYF	TGTGCCATCAGTTATAATCCAGTATCGACCCACTACGAGCAGTACTTC
18	TRBV4-3	NA	NA	TRBJ1-6	CASSQEHGTYSYNSPLHF	TGCGCCAGCAGCCAAGAGCACGGCACTTACTCCTATAATTCACCCCTCCACTTT
15	TRBV4-2	NA	NA	TRBJ1-2	CASSQEEGRDYGYTF	TGTGCCAGCAGCCAAGAGGAGGGGCGCGACTATGGCTACACCTTC
17	TRBV7-2	NA	NA	TRBJ2-3	CASSSKTISSSTDTQYF	TGTGCCAGCAGCTCCAAAACAATATCATCTAGCACAGATACGCAGTATTTT
16	TRBV5-1	NA	TRBD2	TRBJ2-5	CASSLFGLAGPTQEIF	TGCGCCAGCAGCTTGTTCGGACTAGCGGGCCCGACCCAAGAGATTTTC
10	TRBV29-1	few	NA	TRBJ1-1	CSVVQEYGSF	TGCAGCGTGGTACAGGAGTATGGGTCCTTT
17	TRBV5-1	NA	NA	TRBJ1-2	CASSLAVRGRTNYGYTF	TGCGCCAGCAGCTTGGCTGTTCGGGGACGGACGAACTATGGCTACACCTTC
17	TRBV10-3	NA	NA	TRBJ2-1	CAISESTRGLRGDEQFF	TGTGCCATCAGTGAGTCGACGCGTGGACTCCGAGGTGATGAGCAGTTCTTC
15	TRBV11-2	few	NA	TRBJ2-3	CASSPRGPSTDTQYF	TGTGCCAGCAGCCCCAGGGGCCCTAGCACAGATACGCAGTATTTT
16	TRBV12-3/TRBV12-4	few	NA	TRBJ1-1	CASSSPYPRGGTEAFF	TGTGCCAGCAGCTCCCCCTACCCCAGGGGAGGAACTGAAGCTTTCTTC
15	TRBV3-1	NA	NA	TRBJ2-7	CASSQEEGPPGEQYF	TGTGCCAGCAGCCAAGAGGAGGGACCCCCGGGCGAGCAGTACTTC
16	TRBV5-1	few	TRBD1	TRBJ2-7	CASSPGDRKYSYEQYF	TGCGCCAGCAGCCCCGGGGACAGAAAGTATTCCTACGAGCAGTACTTC
17	TRBV20-1	NA	NA	TRBJ2-1	CSARFTGVKSSYNEQFF	TGCAGTGCTAGATTCACGGGGGTTAAGAGCTCCTACAATGAGCAGTTCTTC
14	TRBV27	NA	NA	TRBJ2-3	CASSFSSSTDSQYF	TGTGCCAGCAGTTTTTCCTCTAGCACAGATTCGCAGTATTTT
15	TRBV7-8	many	NA	TRBJ1-2	CASSLWGALLNGYTF	TGTGCCAGCAGCTTATGGGGGGCGCTTCTTAATGGCTACACCTTC
17	TRBV19	once	TRBD1	TRBJ2-1	CASSTLPGTEAYNEQFF	TGTGCCAGTAGTACACTGCCCGGGACAGAAGCCTACAATGAGCAGTTCTTC
15	TRBV28	few	NA	TRBJ1-1	CASTLPSTLNTEAFF	TGTGCCAGCACTCTTCCCTCCACCCTAAACACTGAAGCTTTCTTT
12	TRBV6-2/TRBV6-3	NA	NA	TRBJ1-1	CASSTLGAEAFF	TGTGCCAGCAGCACCCTGGGGGCGGAAGCTTTCTTT
14	TRBV7-6	few	NA	TRBJ2-3	CASSLSGGTDTQYF	TGTGCCAGCAGCCTAAGCGGTGGCACAGATACGCAGTATTTT
15	TRBV12-3/TRBV12-4	many	TRBD1	TRBJ1-4	CASSLGQGIYEKLFF	TGTGCCAGCAGCTTGGGACAGGGGATTTATGAAAAACTGTTTTTT
15	TRBV29-1	few	NA	TRBJ2-3	CSVDFRHRSTDTQYF	TGCAGCGTTGATTTCCGTCACCGTTCGACAGATACGCAGTATTTT
13	TRBV10-3	NA	NA	TRBJ2-1	CAISESSHDEQFF	TGTGCCATCAGTGAGTCAAGCCACGATGAGCAGTTCTTC
15	TRBV27	few	NA	TRBJ1-5	CASSWGQSSNQPQHF	TGTGCCAGCAGTTGGGGACAAAGTAGCAATCAGCCCCAGCATTTT
15	TRBV5-1	few	TRBD2	TRBJ2-1	CASSLIAGGQDEQFF	TGCGCCAGCAGCTTGATAGCGGGGGGGCAGGATGAGCAGTTCTTC
18	TRBV6-6	few	NA	TRBJ2-7	CASSYSRVLGADQYEQYF	TGTGCCAGCAGTTACTCGAGAGTATTGGGGGCTGATCAGTACGAGCAGTACTTC
16	TRBV29-1	few	TRBD1	TRBJ2-6	CSVEWTGDSGANVLTF	TGCAGCGTTGAGTGGACAGGCGACTCTGGGGCCAACGTCCTGACTTTC
14	TRBV5-5	few	TRBD2	TRBJ2-3	CASSPLAGTDTQYF	TGTGCCAGCAGCCCGCTAGCGGGCACAGATACGCAGTATTTT
13	TRBV28	NA	NA	TRBJ2-7	CASSWGSANEQYF	TGTGCCAGCAGTTGGGGCAGTGCTAACGAGCAGTACTTC
16	TRBV13	NA	TRBD1	TRBJ2-5	CASSPQGQEGGETQYF	TGTGCCAGCAGCCCTCAAGGACAGGAAGGCGGAGAGACCCAGTACTTC
14	TRBV6-2/TRBV6-3	NA	NA	TRBJ2-2	CASSYYQGTGELFF	TGTGCCAGCAGTTACTACCAGGGCACCGGGGAGCTGTTTTTT
15	TRBV12-3/TRBV12-4	NA	NA	TRBJ1-1	CASSWQPTMNTEAFF	TGTGCCAGCAGTTGGCAGCCGACGATGAACACTGAAGCTTTCTTT
16	TRBV7-2	few	TRBD1	TRBJ1-4	CASSSDRGRLGEKLFF	TGTGCCAGCAGCTCGGACAGGGGGCGGTTGGGTGAAAAACTGTTTTTT
17	TRBV7-2	few	NA	TRBJ1-1	CASSFEPPRGQGTEAFF	TGTGCCAGCAGCTTTGAACCCCCGCGGGGGCAGGGCACTGAAGCTTTCTTT
13	TRBV10-3	few	TRBD1	TRBJ2-1	CAIMQQQGQEQFF	TGTGCCATCATGCAGCAACAGGGGCAGGAGCAGTTCTTC